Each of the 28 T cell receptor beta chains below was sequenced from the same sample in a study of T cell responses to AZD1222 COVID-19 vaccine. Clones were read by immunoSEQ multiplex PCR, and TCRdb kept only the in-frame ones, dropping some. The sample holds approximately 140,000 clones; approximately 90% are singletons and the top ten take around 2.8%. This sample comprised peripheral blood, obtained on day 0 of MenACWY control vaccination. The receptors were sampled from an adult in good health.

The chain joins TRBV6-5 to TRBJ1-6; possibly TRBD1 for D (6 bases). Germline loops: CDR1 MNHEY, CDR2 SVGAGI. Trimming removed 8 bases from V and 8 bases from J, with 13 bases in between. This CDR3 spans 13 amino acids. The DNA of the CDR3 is TGTGCCAGCTTCCGGGACATATATTCACCCCTCCACTTT. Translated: CASFRDIYSPLHF.

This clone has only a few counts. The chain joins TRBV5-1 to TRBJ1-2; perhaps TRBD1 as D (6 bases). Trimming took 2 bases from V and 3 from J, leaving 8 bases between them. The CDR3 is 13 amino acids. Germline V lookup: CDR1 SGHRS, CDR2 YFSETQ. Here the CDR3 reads CASSFGGDYGYTF. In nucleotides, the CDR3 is TGCGCCAGCAGCTTTGGGGGCGACTATGGCTACACCTTC.

As DNA, the CDR3 is TGTGCCAGTAGGAGGACTAGCGGGGGGGAAAATACGCAGTATTTT. It translates to CASRRTSGGENTQYF. The V and J genes are TRBV19 and TRBJ2-3; 15 bases agree with TRBD2. This CDR3 has 15 residues. Per the germline V gene, CDR1 is LNHDA and CDR2 is SQIVND (reference sequence). Unmatched junction bases numbered 5, after V lost 6 bases and J lost 7 bases.

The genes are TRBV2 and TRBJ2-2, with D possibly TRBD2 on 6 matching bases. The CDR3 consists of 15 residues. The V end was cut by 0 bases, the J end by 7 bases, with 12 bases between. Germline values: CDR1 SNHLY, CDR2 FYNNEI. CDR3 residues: CASSEARGFGGELFF. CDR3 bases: TGTGCCAGCAGTGAAGCCCGGGGGTTTGGCGGGGAGCTGTTTTTT.

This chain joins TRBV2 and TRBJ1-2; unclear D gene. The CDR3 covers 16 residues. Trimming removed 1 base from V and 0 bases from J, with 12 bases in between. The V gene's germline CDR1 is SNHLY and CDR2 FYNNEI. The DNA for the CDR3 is TGTGCCAGCAGTGAAGGGTGGGCGTACGCTAACTATGGCTACACCTTC. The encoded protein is CASSEGWAYANYGYTF.

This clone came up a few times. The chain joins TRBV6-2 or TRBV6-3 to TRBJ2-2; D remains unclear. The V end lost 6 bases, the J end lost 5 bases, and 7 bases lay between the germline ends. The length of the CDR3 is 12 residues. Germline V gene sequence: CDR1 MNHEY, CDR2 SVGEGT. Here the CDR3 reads CASSYKTGELFF. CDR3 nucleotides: TGTGCCAGCAGCTATAAAACCGGGGAGCTGTTTTTT.

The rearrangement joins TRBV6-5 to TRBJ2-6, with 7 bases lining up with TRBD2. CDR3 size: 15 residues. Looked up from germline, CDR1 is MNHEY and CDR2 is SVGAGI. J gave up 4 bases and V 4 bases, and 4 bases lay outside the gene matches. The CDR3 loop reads CASSFAGAGANVLTF. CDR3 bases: TGTGCCAGCAGTTTTGCGGGAGCGGGGGCCAACGTCCTGACTTTC.

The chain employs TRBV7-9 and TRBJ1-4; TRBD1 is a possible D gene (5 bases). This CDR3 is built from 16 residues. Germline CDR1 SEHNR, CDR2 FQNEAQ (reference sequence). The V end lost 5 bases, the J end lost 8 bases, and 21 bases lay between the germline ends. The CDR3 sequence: CASSPRMVGAAEKLFF. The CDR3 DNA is TGTGCCAGCAGCCCACGGATGGTCGGGGCCGCGGAAAAACTGTTTTTT.

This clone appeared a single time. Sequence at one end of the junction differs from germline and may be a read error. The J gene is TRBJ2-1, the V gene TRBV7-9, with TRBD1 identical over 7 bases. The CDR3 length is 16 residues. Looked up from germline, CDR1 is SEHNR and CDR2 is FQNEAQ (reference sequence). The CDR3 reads CAGSTRDSASYNEQFF. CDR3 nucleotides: TGTGCCGGCAGCACACGGGACAGTGCCTCCTACAATGAGCAGTTCTTC.

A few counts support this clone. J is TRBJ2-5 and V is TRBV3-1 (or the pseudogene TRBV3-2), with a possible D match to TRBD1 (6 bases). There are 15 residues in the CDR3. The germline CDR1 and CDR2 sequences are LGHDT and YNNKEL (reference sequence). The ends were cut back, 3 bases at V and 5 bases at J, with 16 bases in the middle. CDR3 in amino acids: CASSHRTGLGETQYF. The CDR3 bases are TGTGCCAGCAGCCATAGAACAGGGTTAGGGGAGACCCAGTACTTC.

This CDR3 reads CASSLLAGETQYF. The CDR3 DNA reads TGTGCCAGCAGTCTCCTTGCAGGGGAGACCCAGTACTTC. The chain carries TRBV6-1 and TRBJ2-5; TRBD1 might be the D (5 bases). The CDR3 sequence is 13 residues long. Germline values: CDR1 MNHNS, CDR2 SASEGT. V was shortened by 5 bases and J by 5 bases, with 12 bases between the two germline ends.

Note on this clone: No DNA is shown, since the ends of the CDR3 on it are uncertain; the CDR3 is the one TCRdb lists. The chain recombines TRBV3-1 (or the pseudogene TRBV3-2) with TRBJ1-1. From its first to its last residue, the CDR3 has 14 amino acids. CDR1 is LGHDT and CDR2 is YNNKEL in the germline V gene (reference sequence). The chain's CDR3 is CASTVGPGETEAFF.

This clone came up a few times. As DNA, the CDR3 is TGTGCCAGCACCCCGGGACAGGACTATGGCTACACCTTC. Translated: CASTPGQDYGYTF. This rearrangement joins TRBV28 to TRBJ1-2; TRBD1 agrees at 8 bases. V shed 7 bases and J 3 bases; nucleotides not matched to a gene: 4. The CDR3 has 13 amino acids. Germline CDR1 is MDHEN and CDR2 is SYDVKM.

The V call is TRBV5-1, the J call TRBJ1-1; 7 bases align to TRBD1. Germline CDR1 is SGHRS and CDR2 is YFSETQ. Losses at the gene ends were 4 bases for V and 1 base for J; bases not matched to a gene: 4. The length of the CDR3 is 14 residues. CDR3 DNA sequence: TGCGCCAGCAGCGGAAGACAGGGGAACACTGAAGCTTTCTTT. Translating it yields CASSGRQGNTEAFF.

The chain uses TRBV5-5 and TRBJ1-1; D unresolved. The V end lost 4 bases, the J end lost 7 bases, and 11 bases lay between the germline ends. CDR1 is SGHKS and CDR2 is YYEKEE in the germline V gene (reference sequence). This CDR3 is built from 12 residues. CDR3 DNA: TGTGCCAGCAGCACCTGGACGGATGAAGCTTTCTTT. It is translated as CASSTWTDEAFF. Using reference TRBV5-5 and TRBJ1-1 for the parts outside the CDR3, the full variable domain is DAGVTQSPTHLIKTRGQQVTLRCSPISGHKSVSWYQQVLGQGPQFIFQYYEKEERGRGNFPDRFSARQFPNYSSELNVNALLLGDSALYLCASSTWTDEAFFGQGTRLTVV.

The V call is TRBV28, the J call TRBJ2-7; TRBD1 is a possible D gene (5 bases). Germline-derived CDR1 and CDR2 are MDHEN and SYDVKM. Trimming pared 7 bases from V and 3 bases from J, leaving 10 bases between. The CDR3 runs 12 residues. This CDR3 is CASTARDYEQYF. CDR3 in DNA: TGTGCCAGCACTGCCAGGGACTACGAGCAGTACTTC.

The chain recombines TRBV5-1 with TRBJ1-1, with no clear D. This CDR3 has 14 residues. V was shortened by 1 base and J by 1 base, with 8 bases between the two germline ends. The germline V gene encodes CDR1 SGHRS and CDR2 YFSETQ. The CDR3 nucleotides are TGCGCCAGCAGCTTGACTTCAGGGAACACTGAAGCTTTCTTT. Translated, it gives CASSLTSGNTEAFF.

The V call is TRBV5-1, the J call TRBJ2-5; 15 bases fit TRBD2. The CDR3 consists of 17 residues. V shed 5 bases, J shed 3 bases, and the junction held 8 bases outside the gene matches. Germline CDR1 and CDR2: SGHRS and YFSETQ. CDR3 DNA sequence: TGCGCCAGCAGGAAGGGACTAGCGGGAGGTGTAGAAGAGACCCAGTACTTC. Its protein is CASRKGLAGGVEETQYF.

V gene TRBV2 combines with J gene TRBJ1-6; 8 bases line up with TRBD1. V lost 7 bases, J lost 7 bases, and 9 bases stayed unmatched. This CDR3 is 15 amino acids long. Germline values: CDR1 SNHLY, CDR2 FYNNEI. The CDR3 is CASKEQGVGNSPLHF. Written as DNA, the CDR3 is TGTGCCAGCAAAGAACAGGGGGTCGGGAATTCACCCCTCCACTTT.

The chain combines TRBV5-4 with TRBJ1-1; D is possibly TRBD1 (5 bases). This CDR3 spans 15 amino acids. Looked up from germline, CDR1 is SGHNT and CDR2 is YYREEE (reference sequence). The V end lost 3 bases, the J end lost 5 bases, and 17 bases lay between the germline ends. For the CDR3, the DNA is TGTGCCAGCAGCTACATAGGCTGGGGGAAGACTGAAGCTTTCTTT. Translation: CASSYIGWGKTEAFF.

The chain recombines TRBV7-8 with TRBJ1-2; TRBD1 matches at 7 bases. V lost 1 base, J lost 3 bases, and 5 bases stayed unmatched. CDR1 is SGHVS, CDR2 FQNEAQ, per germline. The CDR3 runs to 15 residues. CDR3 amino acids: CASSLDRGTYYGYTF. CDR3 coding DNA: TGTGCCAGCAGCTTAGACAGGGGTACCTACTATGGCTACACCTTC.

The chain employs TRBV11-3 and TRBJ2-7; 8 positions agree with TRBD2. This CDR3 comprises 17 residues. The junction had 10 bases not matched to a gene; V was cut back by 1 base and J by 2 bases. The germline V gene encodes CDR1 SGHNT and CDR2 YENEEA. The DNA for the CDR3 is TGTGCCAGCAGCTTAGTCCGGATAACTAGCGGTACCTACGAGCAGTACTTC. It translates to CASSLVRITSGTYEQYF.

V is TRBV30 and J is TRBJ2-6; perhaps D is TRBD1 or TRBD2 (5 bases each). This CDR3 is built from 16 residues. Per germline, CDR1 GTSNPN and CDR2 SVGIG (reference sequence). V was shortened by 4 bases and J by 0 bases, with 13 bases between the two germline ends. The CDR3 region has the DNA TGTGCCTGGAATCGGGGCTTTAGCTCTGGGGCCAACGTCCTGACTTTC. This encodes CAWNRGFSSGANVLTF.

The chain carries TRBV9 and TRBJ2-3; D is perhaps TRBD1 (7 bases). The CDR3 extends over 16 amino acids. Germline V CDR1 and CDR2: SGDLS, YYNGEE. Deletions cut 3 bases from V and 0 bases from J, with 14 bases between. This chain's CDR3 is CASSGQGLLSTDTQYF. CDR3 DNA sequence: TGTGCCAGCAGCGGACAGGGACTGCTGAGCACAGATACGCAGTATTTT. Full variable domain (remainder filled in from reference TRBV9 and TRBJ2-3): DSGVTQTPKHLITATGQRVTLRCSPRSGDLSVYWYQQSLDQGLQFLIQYYNGEERAKGNILERFSAQQFPDLHSELNLSSLELGDSALYFCASSGQGLLSTDTQYFGPGTRLTVL.

CDR3 region: CASSIVETGADTQYF. The CDR3 DNA follows: TGTGCCAGTAGTATAGTTGAGACAGGGGCAGATACGCAGTATTTT. The rearrangement joins TRBV19 to TRBJ2-3; 8 bases fit TRBD1. The germline gives CDR1 LNHDA, CDR2 SQIVND (reference sequence). This CDR3 comprises 15 residues. The V segment lost 1 base and the J segment 4 bases; nucleotides outside the gene matches: 4.

CDR3 residues: CASSGGFNSSYNEQFF. For the CDR3, the DNA is TGTGCCAGCAGTGGGGGCTTCAACAGCTCTTACAATGAGCAGTTCTTC. The rearrangement links TRBV28 to TRBJ2-1; a possible D gene is TRBD1 (6 bases). The CDR3 runs to 16 residues. Trimming removed 5 bases at V and 4 bases at J, with 18 bases between. CDR1 is MDHEN, CDR2 SYDVKM, per germline.

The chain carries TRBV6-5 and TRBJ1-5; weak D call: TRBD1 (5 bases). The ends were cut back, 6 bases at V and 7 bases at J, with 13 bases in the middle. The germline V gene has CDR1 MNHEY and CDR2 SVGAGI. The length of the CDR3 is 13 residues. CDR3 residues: CASRGGNWQPQHF. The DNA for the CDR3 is TGTGCCAGCAGGGGGGGGAACTGGCAGCCCCAGCATTTT.

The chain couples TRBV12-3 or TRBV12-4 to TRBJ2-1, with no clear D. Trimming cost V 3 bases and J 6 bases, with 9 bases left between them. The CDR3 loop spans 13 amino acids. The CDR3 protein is CASSFRRFNEQFF. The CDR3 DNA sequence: TGTGCCAGCAGTTTCAGACGCTTCAATGAGCAGTTCTTC.